This T cell receptor (beta chain) was recorded in a study of cytomegalovirus exposure and HLA in healthy donors. Study findings and constraints: TCR beta V- and J-gene trimming was later associated with a missense DCLRE1C variant. Common viral pathogens (according to a later analysis) appeared linked to several of the most significant clusters. Earlier findings revealed that most TCR beta V segments proved productive either about 87% or about 30% of the time.

Primers included in the PCR were 60 Vbeta and 13 Jbeta primers. Clones were read by immunoSEQ multiplex PCR, and TCRdb kept only the in-frame ones, dropping some. The sample has under 200,000 clones; around 80% are singletons. Points on this clone: No antigen is known for it.

V trimming: 5 bases; J trimming: 4 bases; junction bases outside the gene matches: 5. The CDR3 has 15 amino acids. Germline assignment: CDR1 SEHNR and CDR2 FQNEAQ (reference sequence). This sequence was found in a human donor in good health. The sequencing input was PBMCs. This chain links TRBV7-9 with TRBJ1-1; TRBD1 agrees at 12 bases. CDR3 in amino acids: CASSPGQGAVTEAFF. The DNA of the CDR3 is TGTGCCAGCAGCCCGGGACAGGGGGCGGTCACTGAAGCTTTCTTT.